This section outlines one T cell receptor (beta chain) sequence together with its context. Its target is unknown. This record belongs to a study of T cell responses to AZD1222 COVID-19 vaccine. The CDR3 contains 16 residues. CDR1 is SGHRS and CDR2 is YFSETQ in the germline V gene. V lost 5 bases and J lost 3, with 21 bases in between. Data came from immunoSEQ multiplex PCR; TCRdb stores just in-frame clones and leaves some out. Of some 96,000 clones in the sample, around nine tenths were seen once. Study-wide findings and caveats: The span of vaccine-associated CD4 TCRs extended across spike, with dominance at 160-218 and 743-854. Donor demographics were predominantly white British with a female majority; clonal diversity may be underestimated. At baseline, seropositivity was found in only 6 or 7 AZD1222 recipients.

This sequence was found in an adult in good health. Sequenced here: peripheral blood, sampled on day 0 of AZD1222 vaccination. This chain connects TRBV5-1 to TRBJ2-7; perhaps TRBD1 as D (6 bases). The CDR3, as DNA: TGCGCCAGCAGAATCGCATCCGGGACAATCATCTACGAGCAGTACTTC. Its translation is CASRIASGTIIYEQYF.